These 5 T cell receptor beta chains came from one sample sequenced in a study of Ad26.COV2.S vaccination and SARS-CoV-2 variants. The data were produced by immunoSEQ multiplex PCR, yet TCRdb's version contains in-frame clones alone and is incomplete. The table has 300,000 to 400,000 clones, about nine tenths seen once. Documented treatment: approximately 18 received Ad26.COV2.S at low or high dose, single or two shots; about five received placebo; per-sample allocation not given. Sampling was done on day 63 after the first vaccine or placebo injection. Sequencing was performed on peripheral blood, taken in a trial of Ad26.COV2.S vaccine versus placebo. These receptors originate from a person between 18 and 65 years old who received the Ad26.COV2.S COVID-19 vaccine or a placebo.

A word on this clone: One end of the junction is discordant with germline, which a read error may explain. The rearrangement joins TRBV7-7 to TRBJ2-5, with D perhaps matching TRBD2 (5 bases). The CDR3 runs to 17 residues. CDR1 and CDR2 from the germline V gene are SSHAT and FNYEAQ (reference sequence). CDR3 loop: CASSLGRLGGSGETQYF. The DNA for the CDR3 is TGTGCTAGCAGCTTAGGGCGCTTGGGCGGGTCGGGAGAGACCCAGTACTTC.

J is TRBJ1-1 and V is TRBV10-3; no clear D. Trimming pared 3 bases from V and 2 bases from J, leaving 10 bases between. There are 14 residues in the CDR3. CDR1 ENHRY and CDR2 SYGVKD come from the germline V gene. CDR3 region: CAISDFGGNTEAFF. The CDR3 coding sequence is TGTGCCATCAGTGACTTTGGCGGTAACACTGAAGCTTTCTTT.

This clone was detected ten times or more. This chain links TRBV5-6 with TRBJ2-7; D may be TRBD1 (6 bases). CDR3 size: 12 residues. From germline, CDR1 is SGHDT and CDR2 YYEEEE. The germline V and J ends were trimmed by 2 bases and 9 bases, with 12 bases remaining between them. The DNA for the CDR3 is TGTGCCAGCAGCTTTCCAGGACAGTCGCAGTACTTC. It codes for CASSFPGQSQYF.

The rearrangement uses TRBV27 and TRBJ2-7, with D perhaps matching TRBD1 (6 bases). The CDR3 extends over 16 amino acids. Trimming took off 8 bases at V and 1 base at J, with 21 bases between the two ends. Per the germline V gene, CDR1 is MNHEY and CDR2 is SMNVEV (reference sequence). The CDR3 bases are TGTGCCAGCCGACTCCAAACAGGGTCGGGGTCCTACGAGCAGTACTTC. Translated, it gives CASRLQTGSGSYEQYF.

The chain joins TRBV7-6 to TRBJ2-7; tentatively, D is TRBD2 (5 bases). Deletions cut 0 bases from V and 2 bases from J, with 17 bases between. CDR3 length: 17 residues. Germline assignment: CDR1 SGHVS and CDR2 FNYEAQ. CDR3: CASSLAPTGGSAYEQYF. CDR3 coding DNA: TGTGCCAGCAGCTTAGCACCAACTGGAGGTTCGGCCTACGAGCAGTACTTC.